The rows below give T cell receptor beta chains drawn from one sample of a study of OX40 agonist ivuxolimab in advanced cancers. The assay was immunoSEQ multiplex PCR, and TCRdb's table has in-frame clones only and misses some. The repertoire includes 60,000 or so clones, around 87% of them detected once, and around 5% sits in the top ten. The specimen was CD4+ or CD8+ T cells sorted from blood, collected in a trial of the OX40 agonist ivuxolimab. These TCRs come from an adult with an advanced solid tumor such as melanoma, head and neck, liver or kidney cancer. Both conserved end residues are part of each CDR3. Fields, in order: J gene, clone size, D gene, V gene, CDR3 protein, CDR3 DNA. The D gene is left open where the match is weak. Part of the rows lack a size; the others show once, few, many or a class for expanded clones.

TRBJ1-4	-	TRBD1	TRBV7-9	CASSLRDSPNEKLFF	TGTGCCAGCAGCTTAAGGGACAGTCCTAATGAAAAACTGTTTTTT
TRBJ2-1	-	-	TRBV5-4	CASSPETDNEQFF	TGTGCCAGCAGCCCGGAGACGGACAATGAGCAGTTCTTC
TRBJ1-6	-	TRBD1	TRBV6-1	CASGTANYNSPLHF	TGTGCCAGCGGGACAGCGAACTATAATTCACCCCTCCACTTT
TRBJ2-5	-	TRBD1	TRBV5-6	CASSWTGSQETQYF	TGTGCCAGCAGCTGGACAGGGTCCCAAGAGACCCAGTACTTC
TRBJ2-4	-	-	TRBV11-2	CASSLEFGALIAKNIQYF	TGTGCCAGCAGCTTAGAGTTTGGGGCATTAATAGCCAAAAACATTCAGTACTTC
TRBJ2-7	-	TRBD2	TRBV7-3	CASSPSGGYEQYF	TGTGCCAGCAGCCCTAGCGGCGGCTACGAGCAGTACTTC
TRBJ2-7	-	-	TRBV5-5	CASSLERAPYEQYF	TGTGCCAGCAGCTTGGAAAGAGCCCCCTACGAGCAGTACTTC
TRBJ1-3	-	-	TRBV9	CASSVEGGNTIYF	TGTGCCAGCAGCGTGGAGGGTGGAAACACCATATATTTT
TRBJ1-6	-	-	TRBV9	CASSVEVGDNSPLHF	TGTGCCAGCAGCGTAGAGGTAGGGGATAATTCACCCCTCCACTTT
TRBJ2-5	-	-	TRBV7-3	CASSLTAGIGETQYF	TGTGCCAGCAGCTTAACCGCGGGGATAGGAGAGACCCAGTACTTC
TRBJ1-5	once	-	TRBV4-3	CASSQEPGGNQPQHF	TGCGCCAGCAGCCAAGAACCGGGGGGCAATCAGCCCCAGCATTTT
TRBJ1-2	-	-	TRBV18	CASSPTLGAMHGYTF	TGTGCCAGCTCACCAACTTTGGGGGCGATGCATGGCTACACCTTC
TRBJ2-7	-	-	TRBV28	CACTKRTPYEQYF	TGTGCCTGTACCAAGCGGACCCCTTACGAGCAGTACTTC
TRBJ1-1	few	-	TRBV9	CASSAGQLLHATEAFF	TGTGCCAGCAGCGCCGGACAGTTGTTGCATGCCACTGAAGCTTTCTTT
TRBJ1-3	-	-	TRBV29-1	CSVIDSSGNTIYF	TGCAGCGTTATTGACAGCTCTGGAAACACCATATATTTT
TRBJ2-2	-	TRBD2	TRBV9	CASSWTGTSGSGELFF	TGTGCCAGCAGTTGGACCGGGACTAGCGGGAGTGGGGAGCTGTTTTTT
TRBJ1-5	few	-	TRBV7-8	CASSLMADPSQPQHF	TGTGCCAGCAGCTTGATGGCAGACCCTAGTCAGCCCCAGCATTTT
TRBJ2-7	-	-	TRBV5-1	CASSLERQPAYEQYF	TGCGCCAGCAGCTTGGAACGCCAGCCGGCCTACGAGCAGTACTTC
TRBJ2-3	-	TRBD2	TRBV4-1	CASSPGLASTDTQYF	TGCGCCAGCAGCCCGGGACTAGCGAGCACAGATACGCAGTATTTT
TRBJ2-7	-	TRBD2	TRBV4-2	CASSQDMTSGGDYEQYF	TGTGCCAGCAGCCAAGATATGACTAGCGGGGGGGACTACGAGCAGTACTTC
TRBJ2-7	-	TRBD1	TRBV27	CASRGQGFYEQYF	TGTGCCAGCAGGGGACAGGGTTTCTACGAGCAGTACTTC
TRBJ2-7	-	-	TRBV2	CASSYQQAPGEQYF	TGTGCCAGCAGTTATCAACAGGCCCCGGGCGAGCAGTACTTC
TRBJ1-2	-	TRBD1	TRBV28	CASSWGQGDYGYTF	TGTGCCAGCAGCTGGGGACAGGGGGACTATGGCTACACCTTC
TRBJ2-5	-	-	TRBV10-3	CAISEGQLGQETQYF	TGTGCCATCAGTGAAGGCCAGTTGGGGCAAGAGACCCAGTACTTC
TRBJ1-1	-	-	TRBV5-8	CASSLFRGRNTEAFF	TGTGCCAGCAGCTTGTTCCGGGGGCGGAACACTGAAGCTTTCTTT
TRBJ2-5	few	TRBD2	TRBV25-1	CASSLRGGGETQYF	TGTGCCAGCAGTCTACGGGGGGGCGGCGAGACCCAGTACTTC
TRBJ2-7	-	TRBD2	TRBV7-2	CASSAGTSGRRVGYEQYF	TGTGCCAGCAGCGCCGGGACTAGCGGGAGAAGAGTTGGCTACGAGCAGTACTTC
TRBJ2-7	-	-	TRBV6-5	CASSPYRGAQQYF	TGTGCCAGCAGTCCCTACCGAGGGGCGCAGCAGTACTTC